This entry lists 8 T cell receptor beta chains sequenced from one sample in a study of blood T cell repertoires in COVID-19 (dated by TCRdb to the early 2020s). Library construction relied on the immunoSEQ multiplex PCR assay. TCRdb stores this immuneACCESS table with in-frame sequences only. Part of the clones is absent; in the studies checked, under half of the shortfall reflects unresolved V genes, and no reason is known for the rest. In all, the sample holds over 35,000 clones, and around 81% of those were seen once. Around an eighth of the sample is taken by the ten largest. The sample taken for sequencing was peripheral blood. These receptors came from a human donor in a cohort sampled during active COVID-19.

The J gene is TRBJ1-5, the V gene TRBV6-2 or TRBV6-3; maybe TRBD1 (6 bases). Trimming left V 0 bases short and J 6 bases short, with 12 bases between. The CDR3 contains 15 residues. Germline CDR1 is MNHEY and CDR2 is SVGEGT. The CDR3 nucleotides read TGTGCCAGCAGTTACTCGTCAGGGGAAAGTCAGCCCCAGCATTTT. Amino acids: CASSYSSGESQPQHF.

The J gene is TRBJ2-7, the V gene TRBV7-6, with TRBD1 matching over 10 bases. The CDR3 is 14 residues long. V was pared by 5 bases and J by 5 bases, with 6 bases of the junction left unmatched. The germline gives CDR1 SGHVS, CDR2 FNYEAQ. CDR3 region: CASSMGQGFHEQYF. CDR3 sequence (DNA): TGTGCCAGCAGCATGGGACAGGGGTTCCACGAGCAGTACTTC. Drawing the rest from reference TRBV7-6 and TRBJ2-7, the complete variable domain is GAGVSQSPRYKVTKRGQDVALRCDPISGHVSLYWYRQALGQGPEFLTYFNYEAQQDKSGLPNDRFSAERPEGSISTLTIQRTEQRDSAMYRCASSMGQGFHEQYFGPGTRLTVT.

The chain combines TRBV4-3 with TRBJ1-2; D not certain. The CDR3 runs 14 residues. The V end lost 0 bases, the J end lost 4 bases, and 9 bases lay between the germline ends. Germline CDR1 reads LGHNA; CDR2 reads YSLEER. CDR3 region: CASSQDVHIYGYTF. In DNA, the CDR3 is TGCGCCAGCAGCCAAGATGTACACATCTATGGCTACACCTTC.

The V gene is TRBV28, the J gene TRBJ1-1; 12 bases fit TRBD1. Germline loops: CDR1 MDHEN, CDR2 SYDVKM. V trimming: 6 bases; J trimming: 6 bases; junction bases outside the gene matches: 8. The CDR3 loop spans 15 amino acids. The CDR3 loop reads CASSPAGTGGPEAFF. CDR3 DNA sequence: TGTGCCAGCAGCCCAGCCGGGACAGGGGGCCCTGAAGCTTTCTTT.

The rearrangement uses TRBV7-2 and TRBJ2-3; perhaps TRBD2 as D (5 bases). V lost 3 bases and J lost 1, with 5 bases in between. The germline gives CDR1 SGHTA, CDR2 FQGNSA. This CDR3 is built from 13 residues. CDR3 in DNA: TGTGCCAGCAGCTTGGAGGGCACAGATACGCAGTATTTT. Its translation is CASSLEGTDTQYF.

V gene TRBV7-2 combines with J gene TRBJ2-2; 9 nucleotides agree with TRBD2. Germline loops: CDR1 SGHTA, CDR2 FQGNSA. This CDR3 has 16 residues. The trim removed 6 bases at V and 5 bases at J, leaving 10 bases unmatched. CDR3 sequence reads: CASRLPGLATTGELFF. CDR3 nucleotide sequence: TGTGCCAGCAGACTCCCGGGACTAGCTACAACCGGGGAGCTGTTTTTT.

J is TRBJ2-5 and V is TRBV7-2, with a possible D match to TRBD1 (5 bases). The CDR3 is 13 amino acids. V was pared by 7 bases and J by 5 bases, with 14 bases between. CDR1 and CDR2 (germline): SGHTA, FQGNSA. CDR3 sequence (DNA): TGTGCCAGCAACCAGAACCCAGGGGAGACCCAGTACTTC. Its translation is CASNQNPGETQYF.

The chain has TRBV2 and TRBJ2-5; no firm D call. This CDR3 contains 15 residues. Per the germline V gene, CDR1 is SNHLY and CDR2 is FYNNEI. Trimming removed 4 bases from V and 0 bases from J, with 12 bases in between. In nucleotides, the CDR3 is TGTGCCAGCAGTGCGGGTATACGAGACCAAGAGACCCAGTACTTC. Amino acid sequence: CASSAGIRDQETQYF.